This TCR beta chain is from a study of blood T cell repertoires in COVID-19. This CDR3 spans 16 amino acids. Germline CDR1 is SGDLS and CDR2 is YYNGEE. The V segment lost 0 bases and the J segment 6 bases; nucleotides outside the gene matches: 9. Study processing details: Reference gene primers were amplified, and this amplification served to estimate nucleated cell counts. TCRdb's copy holds only in-frame clones and misses some; the assay was immunoSEQ multiplex PCR. D and trimming were read from the DNA, whereas the V and J calls and clone size are those reported in that table. The sample holds 120,000 to 150,000 clones; around 83% are singletons and the top ten take under 7%. All exposed participants met a person with COVID-19 within 2 weeks before entering the study.

The sample consisted of PBMCs or T cells enriched from blood (not recorded which). The genes are TRBV9 and TRBJ2-3; 8 bases agree with TRBD2. The receptor comes from a woman between 45 and 60 years old who had been exposed to COVID-19. CDR3 in amino acids: CASSVDSAGGGDTQYF. For the CDR3, the DNA is TGTGCCAGCAGCGTAGATTCGGCGGGGGGCGGGGATACGCAGTATTTT.